This TCR beta chain was observed in a study of blood T cell repertoires in COVID-19 (dated by TCRdb to the early 2020s). Turning to the overall study: The collaborator samples originated in the United States, Italy and Spain and spanned the acute and convalescent phases of COVID-19. The prospective study material was composed of cDNA or gDNA derived from T cells, B-cell-depleted T cells, or PBMCs. Subjects who had been exposed to COVID-19, were actively infected with it, or had recovered from it provided the deeply sampled blood TCRbeta repertoires that made up the dataset. The repertoires were made available in a free public database intended to serve as a resource for research on the immune response to SARS-CoV-2. Samples came from the ongoing ImmuneRACE study (first 160 participants) plus 1,254 subjects from 6 global collaborators. Nearly every sample came with metadata listing a de-identified subject ID, COVID-19 status, age in years and sex. Where available, HLA class I and class II types were obtained from metadata supplied by the sample provider rather than from assay-based typing.

Each collaborating institution followed its own protocols to collect whole blood in K2EDTA tubes. For TCRbeta analysis, collaborators shipped samples in one of three forms: frozen whole blood, isolated PBMCs, or DNA extracted from either of those sample types. The CDR3 measures 15 amino acids from cysteine to phenylalanine. Of all the DNA, just the CDR3 is kept, 45 bases in frame from base 1. The germline V end is reduced by 5 bases and the J end by 2 bases; junction bases left unmatched: 4. Taken from the germline V gene, the CDR1 and CDR2 loops are SGHAT and FQNNGV. TCRbeta CDR3 regions were amplified from genomic DNA by means of the immunoSEQ Assay, a bias-controlled multiplex PCR. The authors processed their data as follows. The number of nucleated cells in each sample was estimated by amplification of reference gene primers within the assay. Sequence reads were collapsed and filtered to measure the absolute abundance of every unique TCRbeta CDR3 rearrangement. For each sample, productive Simpson clonality was calculated as the square root of Simpson's diversity index over productive rearrangements. This is the immuneACCESS table as TCRdb keeps it, with only in-frame sequences that have V and J called. A part of the clones is gone; compared with another copy, unresolved V genes explain less than half, and the rest is unexplained. The V and J calls and clone size were taken over from that table, and D and trimming were inferred from the DNA. Counted in this sample were fewer than 250,000 clones; around four fifths of them appeared once. Of the sample, less than 3.5% falls within the top ten clones.

Results the study describes overall, beyond this receptor: Clinical and demographic metadata were provided uncurated, with the amount varying by source and participant.

About this clone: Its cognate antigen has yet to be identified. Within one base of it there is no much larger clone, and no base qualities were kept.

This TCR came from a man aged 50 or older with active or convalescent COVID-19. The chain is made from TRBV11-2 and TRBJ2-3, with 10 middle bases fitting TRBD2. The sequenced sample was peripheral blood. The DNA sequence is TGTGCCAGCAGCCTGACTAGCGGGCTCACAGATACGCAGTATTTT. It encodes CASSLTSGLTDTQYF.